This T cell receptor beta chain was identified in a study of T cells in localized non-small cell lung cancer. The ends lost 5 bases at V and 4 bases at J; junction bases unmatched: 13. This CDR3 is 17 amino acids long. The germline V gene encodes CDR1 MDHEN and CDR2 SYDVKM. For this clone: Antigen: not known.

The table came from immunoSEQ multiplex PCR; TCRdb's copy has only in-frame clones and leaves some out. The repertoire holds fewer than 40,000 clones, with 85% to 90% as singletons. Whole-study findings and limits: Compared with tumor, uninvolved adjacent lung displayed greater T cell clonality, ranking highest overall.

The sample was peripheral blood, taken before any cancer treatment. The chain uses TRBV28 and TRBJ2-1, with TRBD2 matching 8 bases. This TCR was recovered from a female donor at least 60 years old with stage I lung adenocarcinoma. In DNA, the CDR3 is TGTGCCAGCAGTCTAGCCTCGGGGGCGGGAGGTTACAATGAGCAGTTCTTC. Amino acids: CASSLASGAGGYNEQFF.